The 17 T cell receptor beta chains in this list originate from one sample, sequenced in a study of cytomegalovirus exposure and HLA in healthy donors. Use of 60 Vbeta and 13 Jbeta primers characterized the PCR. Method: immunoSEQ multiplex PCR; TCRdb's copy keeps in-frame clones and lacks some. The top ten hold 4.2% of the sample, which has under 150,000 clones, over 70% seen once. Sample: PBMCs. These receptors were obtained from a woman in her thirties or forties in good health and CMV-seropositive.

The chain has TRBV7-2 and TRBJ2-3; D may be TRBD1 (5 bases). Looked up from germline, CDR1 is SGHTA and CDR2 is FQGNSA. The length of the CDR3 is 14 residues. V was cut by 5 bases and J by 6 bases, with 15 bases left in between. As DNA, the CDR3 is TGTGCCAGCAGCAAATCCTACCCAGGGGATACGCAGTATTTT. It is translated as CASSKSYPGDTQYF. Full variable domain (remainder filled in from reference TRBV7-2 and TRBJ2-3): GAGVSQSPSNKVTEKGKDVELRCDPISGHTALYWYRQSLGQGLEFLIYFQGNSAPDKSGLPSDRFSAERTGGSVSTLTIQRTQQEDSAVYLCASSKSYPGDTQYFGPGTRLTVL.

V and J are TRBV5-1 and TRBJ1-2, with a possible D match to TRBD1 (6 bases). V gave up 0 bases and J gave up 7 bases, with 16 bases separating them. CDR1 is SGHRS and CDR2 is YFSETQ in the germline V gene. The length of the CDR3 is 15 residues. In nucleotides, the CDR3 is TGCGCCAGCAGCTTGGAGGGGACACAGGGCACTGGCTACACCTTC. Translated: CASSLEGTQGTGYTF.

On this clone itself: An end of the junction does not agree with germline; a read error may underlie this. This chain links TRBV27 with TRBJ2-6; D is unclear. CDR1 is MNHEY and CDR2 is SMNVEV in the germline V gene (reference sequence). This CDR3 is 14 amino acids long. The CDR3 region is CVSSPFPGANVLTF. The CDR3 bases are TGTGTCAGCAGTCCTTTCCCTGGGGCCAACGTCCTGACTTTC.

The rearrangement uses TRBV4-2 and TRBJ2-6, with a tentative D call TRBD1 (6 bases). CDR3 length: 19 residues. Germline assignment: CDR1 LGHNA and CDR2 YNFKEQ. The germline V and J ends were trimmed by 4 bases and 0 bases, with 19 bases remaining between them. In nucleotides, the CDR3 is TGTGCCAGCAGCCCCCCAGGGGCAGGGCTAGGCTCTGGGGCCAACGTCCTGACTTTC. Residues: CASSPPGAGLGSGANVLTF.

The J gene is TRBJ2-1, the V gene TRBV5-5; TRBD1 might be the D (6 bases). This CDR3 is 15 amino acids long. Trimming took 4 bases from V and 0 from J, leaving 11 bases between them. Germline-derived CDR1 and CDR2 are SGHKS and YYEKEE (reference sequence). The chain's CDR3 is CASSLGATSYNEQFF. Written as DNA, the CDR3 is TGTGCCAGCAGCCTGGGGGCGACCTCCTACAATGAGCAGTTCTTC.

V gene TRBV19 combines with J gene TRBJ2-7, with D possibly matching TRBD2 (7 bases). The CDR3 covers 15 residues. Germline V CDR1 and CDR2: LNHDA, SQIVND (reference sequence). V gave up 6 bases and J gave up 0 bases, with 15 bases separating them. As DNA, the CDR3 is TGTGCCAGTAGCCCTGGGGGGGACAACTCCTACGAGCAGTACTTC. Protein sequence: CASSPGGDNSYEQYF.

This chain joins TRBV5-4 and TRBJ1-1; TRBD1 aligns across 8 bases. Germline CDR1 SGHNT, CDR2 YYREEE (reference sequence). The V gene end was trimmed by 1 base and the J gene end by 0 bases; junction bases not matched to a gene: 2. This CDR3 region has 15 residues. The CDR3 sequence: CASSLTGGMNTEAFF. The DNA of the CDR3 is TGTGCCAGCAGCTTGACAGGGGGGATGAACACTGAAGCTTTCTTT.

DNA of the CDR3: TGTGCCAGCAGGGAACAGGGGGCGAATGGCTACACCTTC. This translates into CASREQGANGYTF. The chain recombines TRBV9 with TRBJ1-2, with TRBD1 identical over 9 bases. V lost 5 bases and J lost 6; bases outside the gene matches: 5. The germline V gene encodes CDR1 SGDLS and CDR2 YYNGEE. The CDR3 runs to 13 residues.

The chain links TRBV27 to TRBJ1-6; 8 bases fit TRBD1. Germline V gene data show CDR1 as MNHEY and CDR2 as SMNVEV (reference sequence). This CDR3 is 17 amino acids long. V shed 7 bases and J 4 bases; nucleotides not matched to a gene: 12. CDR3 sequence reads: CASTLAGGRGYNSPLHF. The CDR3 nucleotides are TGTGCCAGCACCCTTGCAGGGGGCCGGGGGTATAATTCACCCCTCCACTTT.

This rearrangement joins TRBV18 to TRBJ2-1, with 7 bases matching TRBD2. This CDR3 region has 15 residues. V shed 4 bases, J shed 4 bases, and the junction held 7 bases outside the gene matches. Per the germline V gene, CDR1 is KGHSH and CDR2 is LQKENI. CDR3: CASSQQASGYNEQFF. The CDR3 DNA reads TGTGCCAGCTCACAACAGGCTAGCGGTTACAATGAGCAGTTCTTC.

V and J are TRBV5-1 and TRBJ2-7; 7 bases align to TRBD2. The V gene end was trimmed by 0 bases and the J gene end by 2 bases; junction bases not matched to a gene: 2. The germline V gene encodes CDR1 SGHRS and CDR2 YFSETQ. The CDR3 has 14 amino acids. The CDR3 bases are TGCGCCAGCAGCTTGGGGGGGGGAACCTACGAGCAGTACTTC. Translation gives CASSLGGGTYEQYF.

The chain recombines TRBV19 with TRBJ2-3; the D gene is possibly TRBD2 (5 bases). V gave up 8 bases and J gave up 4 bases, with 16 bases separating them. This CDR3 has 14 residues. CDR1 and CDR2 (germline): LNHDA, SQIVND (reference sequence). CDR3: CASSPGTGSDTQYF. The CDR3 DNA sequence: TGTGCCAGTTCCCCGGGCACGGGATCAGATACGCAGTATTTT.

The rearrangement uses TRBV29-1 and TRBJ1-2; 8 bases agree with TRBD1. V shed 3 bases, J shed 5 bases, and the junction held 11 bases outside the gene matches. The CDR3 spans 15 residues. Germline CDR1 reads SQVTM; CDR2 reads ANQGSEA. Written as DNA, the CDR3 is TGCAGCGTTGACGACCTGGACAGGGATCTTTATGGCTACACCTTC. Its translation: CSVDDLDRDLYGYTF.

Only a few counts were recorded for this clone. The rearrangement links TRBV2 to TRBJ1-2; D is unresolved. Germline V gene data show CDR1 as SNHLY and CDR2 as FYNNEI. CDR3 length: 13 residues. V was trimmed by 7 bases and J by 4 bases, leaving 13 bases between them. The chain's CDR3 is CASMMSVLYGYTF. CDR3 nucleotides: TGTGCCAGCATGATGTCGGTTCTCTATGGCTACACCTTC. Full variable domain (rest looked up from reference TRBV2 and TRBJ1-2): EPEVTQTPSHQVTQMGQEVILRCVPISNHLYFYWYRQILGQKVEFLVSFYNNEISEKSEIFDDQFSVERPDGSNFTLKIRSTKLEDSAMYFCASMMSVLYGYTFGSGTRLTVV.

The chain employs TRBV9 and TRBJ2-2; D ambiguous. Germline CDR1 is SGDLS and CDR2 is YYNGEE. The CDR3 extends over 15 amino acids. Trimming took 0 bases from V and 1 from J, leaving 7 bases between them. The CDR3 here is CASSVGAGNTGELFF. CDR3 nucleotides: TGTGCCAGCAGCGTAGGAGCCGGGAACACCGGGGAGCTGTTTTTT.

This clone appeared a few times. The chain uses TRBV5-1 and TRBJ2-1, with a weak D call TRBD2 (5 bases). The V gene lost 0 bases and the J gene lost 8 bases, with 18 bases spanning the gap. Germline CDR1 is SGHRS and CDR2 is YFSETQ. The CDR3 extends over 16 amino acids. The DNA of the CDR3 is TGCGCCAGCAGCTTGGTATTGGGAGTTTCCGGGGATGAGCAGTTCTTC. This sequence encodes CASSLVLGVSGDEQFF.

This clone was detected only once. The chain couples TRBV7-9 to TRBJ1-3; D is undetermined. V was cut by 3 bases and J by 0 bases, with 9 bases left in between. Germline V CDR1 and CDR2: SEHNR, FQNEAQ (reference sequence). The CDR3 has 15 amino acids. The CDR3 DNA sequence: TGTGCCAGCAGCTTCCAACGGAGCTCTGGAAACACCATATATTTT. Translated, it gives CASSFQRSSGNTIYF.